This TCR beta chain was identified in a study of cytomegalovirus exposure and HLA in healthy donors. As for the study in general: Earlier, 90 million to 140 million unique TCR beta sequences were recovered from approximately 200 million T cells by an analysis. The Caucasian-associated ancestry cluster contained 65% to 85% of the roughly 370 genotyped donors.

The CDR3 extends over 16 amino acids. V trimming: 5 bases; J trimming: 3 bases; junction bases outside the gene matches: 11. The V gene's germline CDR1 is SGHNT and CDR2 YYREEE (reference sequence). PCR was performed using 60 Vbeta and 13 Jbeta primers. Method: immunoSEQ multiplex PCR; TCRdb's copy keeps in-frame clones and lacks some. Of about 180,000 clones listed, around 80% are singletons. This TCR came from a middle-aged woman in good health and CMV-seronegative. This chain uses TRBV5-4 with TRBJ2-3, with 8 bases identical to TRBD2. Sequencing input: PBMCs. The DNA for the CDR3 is TGTGCCAGCAGTCCACGAAGCGGGAGTAGGACAGATACGCAGTATTTT. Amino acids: CASSPRSGSRTDTQYF.